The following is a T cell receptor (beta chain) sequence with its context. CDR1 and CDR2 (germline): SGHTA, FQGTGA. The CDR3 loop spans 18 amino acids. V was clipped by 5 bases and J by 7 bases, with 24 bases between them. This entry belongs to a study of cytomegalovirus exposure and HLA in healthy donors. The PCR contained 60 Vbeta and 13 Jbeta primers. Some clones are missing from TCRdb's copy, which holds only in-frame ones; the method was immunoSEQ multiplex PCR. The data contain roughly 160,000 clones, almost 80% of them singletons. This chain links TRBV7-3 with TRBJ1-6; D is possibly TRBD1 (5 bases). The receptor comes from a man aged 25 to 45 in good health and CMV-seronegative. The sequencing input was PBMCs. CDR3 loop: CASSPGALAPVLNSPLHF. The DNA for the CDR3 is TGTGCCAGCAGCCCTGGGGCATTGGCCCCTGTATTAAATTCACCCCTCCACTTT.